A single sample is the source of the 24 T cell receptor beta chains below, sequenced in a study of monozygotic twins with inflammatory bowel disease (dated by TCRdb to between 2018 and 2021). The receptor library was made with 5' RACE. For sequencing, an Illumina HiSeq 2500 was employed. TCRdb reprocessed the reads into one record per CDR3 protein sequence, lacking DNA. This sample's table carries fewer than 200,000 distinct CDR3 sequences. The top ten constitute roughly 2.4% of the sample. Sequencing was performed on blood. The receptors shown here come from a human donor with ulcerative colitis or Crohn's disease, or a healthy co-twin of an affected twin (not recorded which).

The rearrangement links TRBV29-1 to TRBJ2-3; no DNA is available, so the TRBD2 call from TCRdb remains unchecked. The CDR3 is 12 amino acids. Germline V gene sequence: CDR1 SQVTM, CDR2 ANQGSEA. The CDR3 here is CSEAGGGDTQYF.

The rearrangement links TRBV11-2 to TRBJ2-5; lacking DNA, the TRBD1 call made by TCRdb goes unchecked. Looked up from germline, CDR1 is SGHAT and CDR2 is FQNNGV. The CDR3 covers 14 residues. The CDR3 loop reads CASSADRLRGTQYF.

V and J are TRBV6-2 or TRBV6-3 and TRBJ2-5; the TCRdb D gene call, TRBD2, has no DNA to confirm it. The CDR3 consists of 13 residues. Germline V lookup: CDR1 MNHEY, CDR2 SVGEGT. CDR3 loop: CASTQLAQETQYF.

The chain employs TRBV5-1 and TRBJ2-4; TCRdb calls TRBD1, which cannot be checked without DNA. The CDR3 sequence is 18 residues long. CDR1 and CDR2 (germline): SGHRS, YFSETQ. This CDR3 is CASSLTGQGTLAKNIQYF.

This chain's CDR3 is CARSGGGNSNQPQHF. V usage is TRBV7-9 and J usage is TRBJ1-5; there is no DNA to check the TCRdb D call of TRBD1. This CDR3 contains 15 residues. The germline V gene encodes CDR1 SEHNR and CDR2 FQNEAQ (reference sequence).

The chain has TRBV18 and TRBJ2-7; the TRBD1 assignment by TCRdb is unverifiable without DNA. The germline gives CDR1 KGHSH, CDR2 LQKENI. There are 14 residues in the CDR3. The CDR3 reads CASSPVQGAYEQYF.

The genes are TRBV9 and TRBJ1-2; without DNA, the TCRdb call of TRBD1 cannot be checked. The germline CDR1 and CDR2 sequences are SGDLS and YYNGEE. This CDR3 contains 15 residues. CDR3 sequence: CASSVGGAASYGYTF.

The rearrangement joins TRBV7-2 to TRBJ2-7. Looked up from germline, CDR1 is SGHTA and CDR2 is FQGNSA. The CDR3 spans 15 residues. This CDR3 is CASSIAGVGSYEQYF.

The CDR3 region is CASSLEPLQGEVDEKLFF. The chain joins TRBV27 to TRBJ1-4; TCRdb proposes TRBD1, but this gene call is untestable without DNA. The germline gives CDR1 MNHEY, CDR2 SMNVEV (reference sequence). The CDR3 runs 18 residues. Filled out from reference TRBV27 and TRBJ1-4, the complete variable domain reads EAQVTQNPRYLITVTGKKLTVTCSQNMNHEYMSWYRQDPGLGLRQIYYSMNVEVTDKGDVPEGYKVSRKEKRNFPLILESPSPNQTSLYFCASSLEPLQGEVDEKLFFGSGTQLSVL.

V is TRBV20-1 and J is TRBJ1-2; TCRdb lists TRBD1, though no DNA is available to test this call. There are 14 residues in the CDR3. Germline V CDR1 and CDR2: DFQATT, SNEGSKA (reference sequence). The CDR3 is CSAFNRGTNYGYTF.

V and J are TRBV24-1 and TRBJ1-2; TCRdb picks TRBD1, but there is no DNA to check that call. This CDR3 has 16 amino acids. Germline loops: CDR1 KGHDR, CDR2 SFDVKD. CDR3 region: CATSDPSGKPQYGYTF.

This chain connects TRBV5-1 to TRBJ2-1; TCRdb calls TRBD1, which cannot be checked without DNA. CDR3 length equals 11 residues. Germline-derived CDR1 and CDR2 are SGHRS and YFSETQ. This CDR3 reads CASSSGTEQFF.

This chain links TRBV4-2 with TRBJ2-7; the TCRdb call, TRBD1, lacks DNA for checking. CDR3 length equals 16 residues. Looked up from germline, CDR1 is LGHNA and CDR2 is YNFKEQ. CDR3 amino acids: CASSQVGTGNSYEQYF.

The chain's CDR3 is CASSSEPTAGNTIYF. This chain connects TRBV9 to TRBJ1-3; with no DNA, the TCRdb D assignment of TRBD1 cannot be verified. In germline, CDR1 is SGDLS, CDR2 YYNGEE. The CDR3 has 15 residues.

The chain carries TRBV3-1 and TRBJ1-1. This CDR3 has 16 amino acids. Germline lookup yields CDR1 LGHDT and CDR2 YNNKEL (reference sequence). CDR3 protein: CASSQDPAGGNTEAFF.

This chain joins TRBV28 and TRBJ1-2; with no DNA, the TCRdb D assignment of TRBD1 cannot be verified. The CDR3 runs 15 residues. Looked up from germline, CDR1 is MDHEN and CDR2 is SYDVKM. The CDR3 loop is CARGADGPYTYGYTF.

This chain links TRBV2 with TRBJ2-7; lacking DNA, the TRBD1 call made by TCRdb goes unchecked. In germline, CDR1 is SNHLY, CDR2 FYNNEI. The CDR3 has 14 residues. The CDR3 reads CASGTGTASYEQYF.

The chain joins TRBV5-1 to TRBJ2-1; with no DNA, the TCRdb D assignment of TRBD1 cannot be verified. This CDR3 is built from 14 residues. CDR1 and CDR2 from the germline V gene are SGHRS and YFSETQ. CDR3 amino acids: CASSQGMGTDEQFF.

The rearrangement links TRBV5-1 to TRBJ2-1; absent DNA, TCRdb's TRBD1 call cannot be checked. The CDR3 has 18 amino acids. In germline, CDR1 is SGHRS, CDR2 YFSETQ. CDR3 loop: CASSWPLPPGQGRYEQFF. Variable domain in full (rest from reference TRBV5-1 and TRBJ2-1): KAGVTQTPRYLIKTRGQQVTLSCSPISGHRSVSWYQQTPGQGLQFLFEYFSETQRNKGNFPGRFSGRQFSNSRSEMNVSTLELGDSALYLCASSWPLPPGQGRYEQFFGPGTRLTVL.

CDR3 amino acids: CASSYSPENQPQHF. The V call is TRBV6-2 or TRBV6-3, the J call TRBJ1-5. The CDR3 loop spans 14 amino acids. CDR1 and CDR2 from the germline V gene are MNHEY and SVGEGT.

The V gene is TRBV7-6, the J gene TRBJ2-1; TCRdb calls TRBD2, which cannot be checked without DNA. This CDR3 has 16 amino acids. Germline V CDR1 and CDR2: SGHVS, FNYEAQ. CDR3 region: CASSLLSSGSSDEQFF.

The genes are TRBV7-6 and TRBJ2-7; TCRdb picks TRBD1, but there is no DNA to check that call. The CDR3 is made up of 19 amino acids. CDR1 and CDR2 (germline): SGHVS, FNYEAQ. CDR3 residues: CASSLTPPGVGRFAYEQYF.

The rearrangement uses TRBV7-3 and TRBJ2-5; TCRdb indicates TRBD1, and absent DNA this call remains unverified. Per germline, CDR1 SGHTA and CDR2 FQGTGA. The CDR3 loop spans 13 amino acids. The CDR3 spells CASSWDYQETQYF.

The chain employs TRBV14 and TRBJ2-2. Germline loops: CDR1 SGHDN, CDR2 FVKESK. CDR3 length equals 16 residues. The CDR3: CASSQDLLGTSGELFF.